This T cell receptor beta chain was captured by sequencing in a study of blood T cell dynamics during melanoma immunotherapy (dated by TCRdb to about 2020). About the study as a whole: The patients had metastatic melanoma and were given first-line pembrolizumab or nivolumab plus ipilimumab as standard of care in the United Kingdom. To identify early correlates of response, the study profiled peripheral T cell receptor repertoires in patients with metastatic melanoma before and after one cycle of checkpoint inhibitor therapy. Consecutive patients formed a training cohort, and a further independent group of patients from the same centre was pooled into an external validation set. Study-wide findings and limitations: The relatively small sample size was recognized as a factor that could limit how well the results generalize. Whether the T cell clones behind the repertoire changes were melanoma-specific or instead reflected general immune activation was something the study could not determine. Unlike progressors, patients who went on to achieve disease control showed a bifurcated reorganization of the PBMC repertoire at W3, with either increased clonality or increased diversity.

CDR1 MNHEY and CDR2 SMNVEV were looked up in the germline V gene (reference sequence). The V end loses 7 bases and the J end loses 0 bases, and a stretch of 16 bases separates them. There are 15 amino acids in the CDR3, from cysteine to phenylalanine inclusive. The DNA shown is the 45-base CDR3, in frame from base 1. Every bulk PBMC sample was loaded with the same fixed amount of about 0.35 ug of DNA. Following the manufacturer instructions, the immunoSEQ TCRb Assay kit was used to amplify TCR beta CDR3 sequences from genomic DNA. The KAPA Library Quantification Kit for Illumina platforms was used to quantify the pooled libraries by qPCR. Pooled libraries were clustered at roughly 0.6-1.1 pM and sequenced on an Illumina NextSeq 500. In the original analysis: TCR data were analyzed using immunoSEQ ANALYZER and the R LymphoSeq package. A rearrangement efficiency score was calculated as productive divided by the sum of productive and non-productive CDR3 sequences. Clonality was assessed using the Gini coefficient and diversity using the Renyi index at alpha=1, with pairwise comparisons between timepoints within each patient. Clonal relatedness, based on an edit distance of 3, and repertoire similarity, based on the Bhattacharyya coefficient, were both computed in LymphoSeq. Linear discriminant analysis on week-3 changes in clonality and diversity was built with the R MASS and caret packages to classify response. The immuneACCESS repertoire file appears here via TCRdb, limited to in-frame rearrangements. These files lack a portion of the clones; in checked studies, under half of the deficit traces to unresolved V genes, and the cause of the others is not known. D and trimming come from the DNA, and the V and J calls and clone size come from that table. The sample yields approximately 13,000 clones; just over 85% were counted once. 5.3% of the sample lies in the top ten.

A word on this clone: Which antigen it targets is not known. Nothing much larger sits one base from this clone, and base qualities are not available.

The time point label corresponds to: week 3, after first cycle of checkpoint inhibitor. Blood samples were collected before treatment (T0) and at week 3 (W3), after the first cycle of checkpoint blockade. Except for a couple of patients with rapid clinical progression, response was assessed 12 weeks after the first infusion by RECIST 1.1; disease control meant complete response, partial response or stable disease. Patients with prior systemic cancer treatment, concomitant immunosuppressant therapy or synchronous other active malignancies were excluded. Bulk PBMC and plasma cell-free DNA were both sequenced for TCR beta so that circulating cells and T cell turnover could be tracked. PBMC were isolated from blood with Lymphoprep and SepMate tubes, followed by red cell lysis. DNA from PBMC and sorted T cell subsets was extracted with QIAamp DNA Blood Mini kits.

The sample consisted of blood, taken from a patient treated with checkpoint blockade. This chain is built from TRBV27 and TRBJ2-7, and perhaps TRBD2 as D gene, on 5 matching bases. The clonotype comes from a human donor with melanoma. The DNA is as follows: TGTGCCAGCAAACCACTAGGAAGTAACTCCTACGAGCAGTACTTC. Its translation is CASKPLGSNSYEQYF.